This section outlines one T cell receptor (beta chain) sequence together with its context. Its antigen is currently unknown. The data derive from a study of T-cell memory formation after mild COVID-19. Trimming removed 2 bases at V and 8 bases at J, with 12 bases between. The CDR3 contains 13 residues. A 5'RACE reaction primed in the constant segment made cDNA libraries of TCR alpha and TCR beta, and these carried sample barcodes and UMIs. TCRdb recomputed calls from the 5' RACE reads with MiXCR, one row per CDR3 protein. Here the sample spans hundreds of thousands of distinct CDR3 sequences, roughly an eighth being singletons. Study-wide results and caveats: Within pre-infection memory, some responding clones were found, suggesting cross-reactive memory joined. Largely, contracting CD4+ clones fell within CM and EM, and contracting CD8+ clones within EMRA. SARS-CoV-2 specificity was not confirmed for second-wave clones peaking on day 37.

The origin of this receptor is a man younger than 35 who had mild COVID-19 (a few samples of this study predate the infection). Cell type and time point are not known. The V gene is TRBV12-3 or TRBV12-4, the J gene TRBJ1-1; D might be TRBD1 (5 bases). Sequencing used PBMCs or a T cell subset sorted from them (not recorded which). The DNA of the CDR3 is TGTGCCAGCAGTTTAATCCGGGAGGGGGAAGCTTTCTTT. Protein sequence: CASSLIREGEAFF.